A single sample gave rise to the 28 T cell receptor beta chains below, sequenced in a study of CD8 T cells in Susac syndrome. cDNA came from approximately 0.5 to 1 ug RNA primed by random hexamers. One entry per CDR3 protein, called by TCRdb with MiXCR from the immunoSEQ multiplex PCR reads. The table includes 150,000 to 200,000 distinct CDR3 sequences, about 93% detected once. Material for sequencing was CD4+ T cells from PBMCs. These TCRs come from a human donor in good health.

This chain uses TRBV29-1 with TRBJ2-3, with a weak D call TRBD2 (7 bases). CDR1 is SQVTM and CDR2 is ANQGSEA in the germline V gene. V was pared by 1 base and J by 4 bases, with 12 bases between. The CDR3 loop spans 14 amino acids. CDR3 region: CSVEVGGGSDTQYF. As DNA, the CDR3 is TGCAGCGTTGAAGTTGGCGGGGGCTCAGATACGCAGTATTTT.

The chain joins TRBV12-3 or TRBV12-4 to TRBJ1-1; no clear D. The CDR3 runs 14 residues. Trimming took off 5 bases at V and 5 bases at J, with 15 bases between the two ends. The chain's CDR3 is CASSPSLRGTEAFF. The CDR3 DNA reads as TGTGCCAGCAGTCCGAGCCTGCGTGGAACTGAAGCTTTCTTT.

In regard to this clonotype: The junction shows a germline mismatch at one end, possibly a read error. V is TRBV29-1 and J is TRBJ2-3; 7 bases agree with TRBD2. CDR1 and CDR2 from the germline V gene are SQVTM and ANQGSEA. This CDR3 has 14 residues. CDR3 residues: CSVEGAGNTDTQYF. The CDR3 DNA sequence: TGCAGCGTGGAAGGAGCGGGGAACACAGATACGCAGTATTTT.

V usage is TRBV6-5 and J usage is TRBJ2-5; 7 positions agree with TRBD2. The junction had 8 bases not matched to a gene; V was cut back by 1 base and J by 3 bases. The germline CDR1 and CDR2 sequences are MNHEY and SVGAGI. The CDR3 contains 16 residues. The CDR3 DNA sequence: TGTGCCAGCAGTTACTTCGGGGGAGGGATAGAAGAGACCCAGTACTTC. This sequence encodes CASSYFGGGIEETQYF.

The chain joins TRBV5-6 to TRBJ1-6; TRBD1 might be the D (6 bases). The CDR3 covers 15 residues. Looked up from germline, CDR1 is SGHDT and CDR2 is YYEEEE. Trimming removed 4 bases at V and 9 bases at J, with 17 bases between. CDR3 amino acids: CASSLLQGKASPLHF. CDR3 nucleotides: TGTGCCAGCAGCCTTCTACAGGGTAAAGCTTCACCCCTCCACTTT. Full variable domain (rest looked up from reference TRBV5-6 and TRBJ1-6): DAGVTQSPTHLIKTRGQQVTLRCSPKSGHDTVSWYQQALGQGPQFIFQYYEEEERQRGNFPDRFSGHQFPNYSSELNVNALLLGDSALYLCASSLLQGKASPLHFGNGTRLTVT.

This clonotype was seen a handful of times. The rearrangement uses TRBV2 and TRBJ1-6; D is unclear. V was shortened by 3 bases and J by 7 bases, with 4 bases between the two germline ends. The CDR3 is made up of 12 amino acids. Germline CDR1 reads SNHLY; CDR2 reads FYNNEI. Written as DNA, the CDR3 is TGTGCCAGCAGTGATTCGAATTCACCCCTCCACTTT. Translating gives CASSDSNSPLHF.

The J gene is TRBJ1-1, the V gene TRBV6-5, with 7 bases aligning to TRBD1. The CDR3 is made up of 15 amino acids. V was pared by 2 bases and J by 5 bases, with 8 bases of the junction left unmatched. Germline values: CDR1 MNHEY, CDR2 SVGAGI. CDR3 region: CASSYRGTGETEAFF. The CDR3, as DNA: TGTGCCAGCAGTTACCGAGGCACAGGGGAGACTGAAGCTTTCTTT.

This chain uses TRBV2 with TRBJ2-6; the D gene is possibly TRBD2 (5 bases). The germline gives CDR1 SNHLY, CDR2 FYNNEI. The CDR3 sequence is 18 residues long. Trimming took off 2 bases at V and 0 bases at J, with 14 bases between the two ends. The chain's CDR3 is CASSEPGFGGSGANVLTF. The CDR3 region has the DNA TGTGCCAGCAGTGAACCCGGCTTCGGAGGCTCTGGGGCCAACGTCCTGACTTTC.

This chain links TRBV5-1 with TRBJ2-5; D possibly corresponds to TRBD1 (5 bases). This CDR3 contains 15 residues. Germline CDR1 reads SGHRS; CDR2 reads YFSETQ. V shed 3 bases and J shed 2 bases, with 14 bases lying between them. The CDR3 here is CASSWTQTRQETQYF. CDR3 nucleotide sequence: TGCGCCAGCAGCTGGACACAAACCAGGCAAGAGACCCAGTACTTC.

The gene calls are TRBV5-1 and TRBJ1-2, with unresolved D. Looked up from germline, CDR1 is SGHRS and CDR2 is YFSETQ. Deletions cut 0 bases from V and 4 bases from J, with 10 bases between. The CDR3 is 14 amino acids. The CDR3 sequence is CASSLDGPAYGYTF. CDR3 bases: TGCGCCAGCAGCTTGGACGGTCCTGCCTATGGCTACACCTTC.

The chain links TRBV7-2 to TRBJ1-1; D perhaps matches TRBD1 (6 bases). Trimming removed 7 bases at V and 5 bases at J, with 17 bases between. The CDR3 contains 14 residues. Germline-derived CDR1 and CDR2 are SGHTA and FQGNSA. The CDR3 DNA reads TGTGCCAGCATCCTATACGGGGGGCGGACTGAAGCTTTCTTT. It encodes CASILYGGRTEAFF. The full variable domain, its missing parts supplied by reference TRBV7-2 and TRBJ1-1, is GAGVSQSPSNKVTEKGKDVELRCDPISGHTALYWYRQSLGQGLEFLIYFQGNSAPDKSGLPSDRFSAERTGGSVSTLTIQRTQQEDSAVYLCASILYGGRTEAFFGQGTRLTVV.

The chain combines TRBV21-1 with TRBJ1-1. TRBV21-1 is a known pseudogene. CDR3 length equals 18 residues. CDR3 protein: CASSKERPRPGYGTEAFF. CDR3 nucleotide sequence: TGTGCCAGCAGCAAAGAAAGGCCAAGGCCGGGTTATGGAACTGAAGCTTTCTTT.

The chain carries TRBV19 and TRBJ2-4; 12 bases align to TRBD2. CDR1 is LNHDA, CDR2 SQIVND, per germline (reference sequence). This CDR3 is 14 amino acids long. The junction had 6 bases not matched to a gene; V was cut back by 6 bases and J by 9 bases. CDR3 nucleotide sequence: TGTGCCAGTAGACCGACTAGCGGGGGACGCATTCAGTACTTC. Translating gives CASRPTSGGRIQYF.

The CDR3: CAISEVGGAFF. The CDR3 DNA sequence: TGTGCCATCAGTGAGGTCGGCGGAGCTTTCTTT. The chain carries TRBV10-3 and TRBJ1-1; D unresolved. V lost 2 bases to trimming and J lost 10 bases, with 8 bases between them. From germline, CDR1 is ENHRY and CDR2 SYGVKD. CDR3 length: 11 residues.

The chain carries TRBV28 and TRBJ2-3; TRBD2 matches at 10 bases. The germline V gene has CDR1 MDHEN and CDR2 SYDVKM. V lost 8 bases, J lost 0 bases, and 5 bases stayed unmatched. CDR3 length equals 15 residues. The CDR3 sequence: CASPPSGGSTDTQYF. Here the CDR3 DNA reads TGTGCCAGCCCCCCTAGCGGGGGTAGCACAGATACGCAGTATTTT.

The chain uses TRBV5-4 and TRBJ2-5; D is perhaps TRBD2 (5 bases). CDR3 length: 13 amino acids. Trimming took 3 bases from V and 2 from J, leaving 8 bases between them. Germline V CDR1 and CDR2: SGHNT, YYREEE (reference sequence). The CDR3 nucleotides are TGTGCCAGCAGCTCGGACTGGCAAGAGACCCAGTACTTC. Its protein product is CASSSDWQETQYF. The whole variable domain, remainder taken from reference TRBV5-4 and TRBJ2-5, is ETGVTQSPTHLIKTRGQQVTLRCSSQSGHNTVSWYQQALGQGPQFIFQYYREEENGRGNFPPRFSGLQFPNYSSELNVNALELDDSALYLCASSSDWQETQYFGPGTRLLVL.

The CDR3 bases are TGTGCCAGCAGCTCAAATCTGGGCTATGGCTACACCTTC. It specifies CASSSNLGYGYTF. The chain joins TRBV5-6 to TRBJ1-2, with unresolved D. This CDR3 contains 13 residues. Between the trimmed V and J ends, which lost 3 bases and 4 bases, there was a span of 10 bases. Germline lookup yields CDR1 SGHDT and CDR2 YYEEEE. The full variable domain, in which reference TRBV5-6 and TRBJ1-2 provide the parts outside the CDR3, is DAGVTQSPTHLIKTRGQQVTLRCSPKSGHDTVSWYQQALGQGPQFIFQYYEEEERQRGNFPDRFSGHQFPNYSSELNVNALLLGDSALYLCASSSNLGYGYTFGSGTRLTVV.

J is TRBJ2-5 and V is TRBV29-1, with D tentatively TRBD1 or TRBD2 (5 bases each). This CDR3 comprises 14 residues. CDR1 is SQVTM and CDR2 is ANQGSEA in the germline V gene. Trimming stripped 7 bases from V and 5 bases from J, with 20 bases between. The CDR3 sequence is CSARDGLPPETQYF. CDR3 coding DNA: TGCAGCGCTAGGGACGGTCTCCCCCCGGAGACCCAGTACTTC. Full variable domain (outside the CDR3, taken from reference TRBV29-1 and TRBJ2-5): SAVISQKPSRDICQRGTSLTIQCQVDSQVTMMFWYRQQPGQSLTLIATANQGSEATYESGFVIDKFPISRPNLTFSTLTVSNMSPEDSSIYLCSARDGLPPETQYFGPGTRLLVL.

The chain carries TRBV29-1 and TRBJ1-5; TRBD1 might be the D (6 bases). Germline lookup yields CDR1 SQVTM and CDR2 ANQGSEA. The CDR3 has 13 residues. V lost 4 bases and J lost 4, with 11 bases in between. CDR3 amino acids: CSVAGGLNQPQHF. CDR3 in DNA: TGCAGCGTTGCTGGGGGCCTTAATCAGCCCCAGCATTTT.

This rearrangement joins TRBV11-2 to TRBJ1-1; D might be TRBD1 (5 bases). Germline V gene data show CDR1 as SGHAT and CDR2 as FQNNGV. Trimming shortened V by 4 bases and J by 7 bases, and 10 bases separated the two germline ends. There are 12 residues in the CDR3. Written as DNA, the CDR3 is TGTGCCAGCAGCTACCCGGGACTTGAAGCTTTCTTT. Protein product: CASSYPGLEAFF. The whole variable domain, filled in from reference TRBV11-2 and TRBJ1-1, reads EAGVAQSPRYKIIEKRQSVAFWCNPISGHATLYWYQQILGQGPKLLIQFQNNGVVDDSQLPKDRFSAERLKGVDSTLKIQPAKLEDSAVYLCASSYPGLEAFFGQGTRLTVV.

The rearrangement links TRBV12-3 or TRBV12-4 to TRBJ1-5; perhaps TRBD1 as D (6 bases). The V end was cut by 3 bases, the J end by 1 base, with 7 bases between. The CDR3 loop spans 14 amino acids. CDR3 in DNA: TGTGCCAGCAGTTTGGGGGCCAGCAATCAGCCCCAGCATTTT. This sequence encodes CASSLGASNQPQHF.

The chain uses TRBV5-6 and TRBJ1-3, with a weak D call TRBD1 (6 bases). The germline V and J ends were trimmed by 4 bases and 4 bases, with 9 bases remaining between them. CDR3 length equals 13 residues. Germline V lookup: CDR1 SGHDT, CDR2 YYEEEE. CDR3 protein: CASSRGQGNTIYF. As DNA, the CDR3 is TGTGCCAGCAGCCGGGGGCAGGGAAACACCATATATTTT.

V and J are TRBV12-3 or TRBV12-4 and TRBJ2-2, with 11 bases fitting TRBD1. V dropped 3 bases and J dropped 8; count of bases not matched to a gene: 5. CDR3 length: 15 amino acids. The CDR3 protein is CASSFRTGGGGELFF. CDR3 coding DNA: TGTGCCAGCAGTTTCAGGACAGGGGGCGGGGGGGAGCTGTTTTTT.

The chain uses TRBV20-1 and TRBJ2-1, with TRBD1 matching over 8 bases. J lost 4 bases, V lost 8 bases, and 7 bases had no gene match. The CDR3 has 13 amino acids. Germline CDR1 is DFQATT and CDR2 is SNEGSKA (reference sequence). The CDR3 DNA reads TGCAGTTGGACGGGACAGGAGTACAATGAGCAGTTCTTC. Encoded protein: CSWTGQEYNEQFF.

The rearrangement uses TRBV2 and TRBJ1-2; D is unclear. This CDR3 spans 13 amino acids. The germline V and J ends were trimmed by 0 bases and 8 bases, with 10 bases remaining between them. Germline V gene data show CDR1 as SNHLY and CDR2 as FYNNEI. The CDR3 here is CASSEAWQWGYTF. For the CDR3, the DNA is TGTGCCAGCAGTGAAGCGTGGCAGTGGGGCTACACCTTC.

The DNA of the CDR3 is TGCGCCAGCAGCTTGCAGTCCTCCGCAGAGACCCAGTACTTC. Protein sequence: CASSLQSSAETQYF. The V gene is TRBV5-1, the J gene TRBJ2-5; D gene uncertain. CDR1 and CDR2 (germline): SGHRS, YFSETQ. Trimming cost V 1 base and J 4 bases, with 11 bases left between them. The CDR3 covers 14 residues.

J is TRBJ1-4 and V is TRBV29-1; 7 bases agree with TRBD1. CDR3 size: 13 residues. Germline lookup yields CDR1 SQVTM and CDR2 ANQGSEA. J gave up 1 base and V 7 bases, and 3 bases lay outside the gene matches. CDR3 coding DNA: TGCAGCGGACAGGGTGGAACTAATGAAAAACTGTTTTTT. Amino acids: CSGQGGTNEKLFF. The full variable domain, rest sourced from reference TRBV29-1 and TRBJ1-4, is SAVISQKPSRDICQRGTSLTIQCQVDSQVTMMFWYRQQPGQSLTLIATANQGSEATYESGFVIDKFPISRPNLTFSTLTVSNMSPEDSSIYLCSGQGGTNEKLFFGSGTQLSVL.

The chain employs TRBV20-1 and TRBJ1-5; weak D call: TRBD1 (5 bases). There are 16 residues in the CDR3. CDR1 is DFQATT, CDR2 SNEGSKA, per germline (reference sequence). V was pared by 5 bases and J by 3 bases, with 20 bases between. The DNA of the CDR3 is TGCAGTGCTGTGGATATCACGGGACGGGTCAATCAGCCCCAGCATTTT. This gives the protein CSAVDITGRVNQPQHF.